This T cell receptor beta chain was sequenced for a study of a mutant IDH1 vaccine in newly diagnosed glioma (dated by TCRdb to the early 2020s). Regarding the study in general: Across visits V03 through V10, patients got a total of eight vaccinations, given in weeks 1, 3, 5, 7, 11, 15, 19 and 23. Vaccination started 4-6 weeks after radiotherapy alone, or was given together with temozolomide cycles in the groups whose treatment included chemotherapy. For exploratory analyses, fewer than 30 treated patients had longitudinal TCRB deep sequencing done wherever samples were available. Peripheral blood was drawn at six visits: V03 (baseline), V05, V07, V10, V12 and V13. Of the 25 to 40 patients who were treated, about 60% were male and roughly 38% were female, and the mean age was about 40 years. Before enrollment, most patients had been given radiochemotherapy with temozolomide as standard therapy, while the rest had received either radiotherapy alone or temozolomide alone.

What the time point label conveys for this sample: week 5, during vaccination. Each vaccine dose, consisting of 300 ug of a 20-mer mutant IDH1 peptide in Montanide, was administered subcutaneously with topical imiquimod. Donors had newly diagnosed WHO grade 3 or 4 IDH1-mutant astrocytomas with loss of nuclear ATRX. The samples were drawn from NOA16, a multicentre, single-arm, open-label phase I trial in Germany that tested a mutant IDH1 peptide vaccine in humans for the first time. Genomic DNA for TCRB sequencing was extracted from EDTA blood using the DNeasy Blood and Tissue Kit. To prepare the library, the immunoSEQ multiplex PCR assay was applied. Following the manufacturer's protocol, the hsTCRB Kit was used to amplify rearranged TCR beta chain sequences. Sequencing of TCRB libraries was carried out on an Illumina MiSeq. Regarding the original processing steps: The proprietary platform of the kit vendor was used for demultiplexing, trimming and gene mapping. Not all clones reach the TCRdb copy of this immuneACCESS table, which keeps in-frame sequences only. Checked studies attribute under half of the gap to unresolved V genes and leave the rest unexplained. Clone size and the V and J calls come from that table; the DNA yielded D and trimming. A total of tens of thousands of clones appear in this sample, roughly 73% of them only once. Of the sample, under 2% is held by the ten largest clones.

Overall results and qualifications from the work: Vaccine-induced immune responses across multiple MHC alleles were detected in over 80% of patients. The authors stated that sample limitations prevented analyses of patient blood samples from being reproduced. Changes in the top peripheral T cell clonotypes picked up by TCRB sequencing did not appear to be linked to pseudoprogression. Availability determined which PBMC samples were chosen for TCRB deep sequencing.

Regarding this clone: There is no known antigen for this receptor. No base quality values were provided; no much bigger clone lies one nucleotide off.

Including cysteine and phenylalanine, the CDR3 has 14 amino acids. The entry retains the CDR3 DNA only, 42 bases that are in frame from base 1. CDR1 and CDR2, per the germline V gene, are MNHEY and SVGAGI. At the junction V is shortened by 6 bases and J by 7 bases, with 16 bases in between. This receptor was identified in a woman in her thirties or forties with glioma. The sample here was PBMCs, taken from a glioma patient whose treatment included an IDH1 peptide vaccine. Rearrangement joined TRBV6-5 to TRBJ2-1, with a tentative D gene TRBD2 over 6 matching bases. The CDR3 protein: CASRQPGLRNEQFF. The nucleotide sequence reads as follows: TGTGCCAGCAGGCAACCCGGACTACGGAATGAGCAGTTCTTC.